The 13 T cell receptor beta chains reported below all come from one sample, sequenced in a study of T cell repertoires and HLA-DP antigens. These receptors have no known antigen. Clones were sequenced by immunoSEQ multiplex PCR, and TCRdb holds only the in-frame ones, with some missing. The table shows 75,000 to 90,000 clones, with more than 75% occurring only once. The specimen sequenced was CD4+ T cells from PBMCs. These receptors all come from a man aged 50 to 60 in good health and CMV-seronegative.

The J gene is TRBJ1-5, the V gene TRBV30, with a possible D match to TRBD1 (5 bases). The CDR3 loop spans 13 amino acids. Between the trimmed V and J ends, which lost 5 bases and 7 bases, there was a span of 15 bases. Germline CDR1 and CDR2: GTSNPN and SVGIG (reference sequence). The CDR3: CAWGTAGKQPQHF. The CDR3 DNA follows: TGTGCCTGGGGGACCGCGGGGAAGCAGCCCCAGCATTTT.

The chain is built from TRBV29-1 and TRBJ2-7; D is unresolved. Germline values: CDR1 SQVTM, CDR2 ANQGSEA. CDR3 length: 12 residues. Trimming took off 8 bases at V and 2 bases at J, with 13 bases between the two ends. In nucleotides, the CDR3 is TGCAGCTTCAGGATGGGTCCCTACGAGCAGTACTTC. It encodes CSFRMGPYEQYF.

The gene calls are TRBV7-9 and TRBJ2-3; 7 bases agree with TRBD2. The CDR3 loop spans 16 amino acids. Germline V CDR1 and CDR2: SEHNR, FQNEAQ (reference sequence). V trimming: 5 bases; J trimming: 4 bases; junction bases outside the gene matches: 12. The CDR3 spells CASSPPRGEAADTQYF. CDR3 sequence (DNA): TGTGCCAGCAGCCCGCCTCGGGGGGAGGCCGCAGATACGCAGTATTTT.

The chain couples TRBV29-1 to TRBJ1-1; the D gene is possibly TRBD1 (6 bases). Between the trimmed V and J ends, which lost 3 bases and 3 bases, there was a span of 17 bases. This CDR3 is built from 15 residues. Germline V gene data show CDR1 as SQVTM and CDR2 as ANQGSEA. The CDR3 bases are TGCAGCGTTGAGGGGGGCCGACATGATGACACTGAAGCTTTCTTT. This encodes CSVEGGRHDDTEAFF. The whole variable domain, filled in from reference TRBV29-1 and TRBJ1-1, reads SAVISQKPSRDICQRGTSLTIQCQVDSQVTMMFWYRQQPGQSLTLIATANQGSEATYESGFVIDKFPISRPNLTFSTLTVSNMSPEDSSIYLCSVEGGRHDDTEAFFGQGTRLTVV.

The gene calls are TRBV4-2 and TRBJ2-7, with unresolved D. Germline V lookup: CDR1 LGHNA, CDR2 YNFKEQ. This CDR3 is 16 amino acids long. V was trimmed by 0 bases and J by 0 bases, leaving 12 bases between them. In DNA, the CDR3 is TGTGCCAGCAGCCAAGACGCGGCAGGCCGCTCCTACGAGCAGTACTTC. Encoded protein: CASSQDAAGRSYEQYF.

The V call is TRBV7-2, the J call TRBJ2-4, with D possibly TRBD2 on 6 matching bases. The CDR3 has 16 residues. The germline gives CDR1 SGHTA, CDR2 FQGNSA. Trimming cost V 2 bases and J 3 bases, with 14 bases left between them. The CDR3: CASSLTGSQVKNIQYF. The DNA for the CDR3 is TGTGCCAGCAGCTTAACCGGGAGTCAGGTCAAAAACATTCAGTACTTC.

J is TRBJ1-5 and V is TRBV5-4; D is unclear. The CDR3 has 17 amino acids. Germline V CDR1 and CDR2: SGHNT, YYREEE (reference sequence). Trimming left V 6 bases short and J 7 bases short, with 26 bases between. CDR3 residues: CASNTRSGTPFGQPQHF. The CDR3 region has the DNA TGTGCCAGCAACACACGGTCGGGAACTCCTTTTGGGCAGCCCCAGCATTTT.

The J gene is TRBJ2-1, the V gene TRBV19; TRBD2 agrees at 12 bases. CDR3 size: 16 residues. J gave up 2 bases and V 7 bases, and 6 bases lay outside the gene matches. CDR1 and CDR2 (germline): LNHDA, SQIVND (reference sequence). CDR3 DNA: TGTGCCAGTACACTAGCGGGAGGTTCGGCCTACAATGAGCAGTTCTTC. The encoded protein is CASTLAGGSAYNEQFF.

The CDR3 sequence: CAWSVQGTDTQYF. Here the CDR3 DNA reads TGTGCCTGGAGTGTTCAAGGCACAGATACGCAGTATTTT. The chain couples TRBV30 to TRBJ2-3; unclear D gene. The CDR3 consists of 13 residues. V lost 0 bases, J lost 1 base, and 5 bases lay in between. From germline, CDR1 is GTSNPN and CDR2 SVGIG (reference sequence).

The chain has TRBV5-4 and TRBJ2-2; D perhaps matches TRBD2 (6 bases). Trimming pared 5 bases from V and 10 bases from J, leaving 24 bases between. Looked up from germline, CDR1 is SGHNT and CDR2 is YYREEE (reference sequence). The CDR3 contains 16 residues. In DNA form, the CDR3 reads TGTGCCAGCAGTAGAACCGGGACTTCTCCCTCGGCGGAGCTGTTTTTT. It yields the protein CASSRTGTSPSAELFF.

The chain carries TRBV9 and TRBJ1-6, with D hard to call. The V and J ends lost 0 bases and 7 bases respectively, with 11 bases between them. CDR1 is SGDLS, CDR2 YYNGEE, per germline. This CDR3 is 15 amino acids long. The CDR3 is CASSVGEGSNSPLHF. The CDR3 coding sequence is TGTGCCAGCAGCGTAGGTGAGGGATCGAATTCACCCCTCCACTTT.

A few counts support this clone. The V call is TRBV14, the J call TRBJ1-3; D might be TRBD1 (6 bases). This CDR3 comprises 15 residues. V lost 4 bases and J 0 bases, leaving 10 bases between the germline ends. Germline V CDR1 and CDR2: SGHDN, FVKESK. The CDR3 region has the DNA TGTGCCAGCAGCCGGGGACACAGCTCTGGAAACACCATATATTTT. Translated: CASSRGHSSGNTIYF.

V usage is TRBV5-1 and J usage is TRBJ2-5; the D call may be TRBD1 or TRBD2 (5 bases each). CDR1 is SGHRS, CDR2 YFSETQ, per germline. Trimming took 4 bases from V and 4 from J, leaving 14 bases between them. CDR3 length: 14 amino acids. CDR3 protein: CASSPGTASETQYF. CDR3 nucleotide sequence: TGCGCCAGCAGCCCCGGGACGGCCTCAGAGACCCAGTACTTC.